The rows below give T cell receptor beta chains drawn from one sample of a study of graft-versus-host responses after intestinal transplantation. The protocol was immunoSEQ multiplex PCR, while the TCRdb copy is restricted to in-frame clones and leaves out a portion. The sample lists over a thousand clones; about 87% were seen once. Specimen: PBMCs, collected 33 days after intestinal transplant. All receptors derive from a human patient who received an intestinal transplant, so some T cells may come from the graft donor. The CDR3 runs from the conserved cysteine through the conserved F or W. A D gene is named only where the DNA matches it firmly. Not every row has a clone size; where given, it reads once, few, many or a size class.

>TRBJ2-6|TRBV30|.|once
TGTGCCTGGCAGGTAAGGCGTTATAACCAAAGTCGGGCCAACGTCCTGACTTTC
CAWQVRRYNQSRANVLTF
>TRBJ1-1|TRBV10-3|TRBD1|.
TGTGCCATCAGTTCCGGACAGGGGAACACTGAAGCTTTCTTT
CAISSGQGNTEAFF
>TRBJ1-1|TRBV21-1|.|few
TGTGCCAGCAGCGCGATGATAGCTACACAAATTCGCACTGAAGCTTTCTTT
CASSAMIATQIRTEAFF
>TRBJ2-5|TRBV6-5|TRBD1|.
TGTGCCAGCAGCCCGGGACAGACCAGTGAAGAGACCCAGTACTTC
CASSPGQTSEETQYF
>TRBJ2-3|TRBV5-1|.|.
TGCGCCAGCAGAAGCGGAGGGGGCACAGATACGCAGTATTTT
CASRSGGGTDTQYF
>TRBJ2-3|TRBV6-4|TRBD2|.
TGTGCCAGCAGTGCGACTAGCGACACAGATACGCAGTATTTT
CASSATSDTDTQYF
>TRBJ2-7|TRBV7-9|TRBD1|.
TGTGCCAGCAGCTCGGACAGGGGGCGTTACGAGCAGTACTTC
CASSSDRGRYEQYF
>TRBJ2-7|TRBV7-9|.|few
TGTGCCAGCAGCATTACTTTGGGGGAGCAGTACTTC
CASSITLGEQYF
>TRBJ1-2|TRBV7-9|.|.
TGTGCCAGCAGCTTTCCGGGCGGAAACTATGGCTACACCTTC
CASSFPGGNYGYTF
>TRBJ1-6|TRBV11-3|.|once
TGTGCCAGCAGCTCGACTAGGGCTTTTAATTCACCCCTCCACTTT
CASSSTRAFNSPLHF
>TRBJ2-7|TRBV10-1|.|.
TGCGCCAGCAGTGGGACTACCTACGAGCAGTACTTC
CASSGTTYEQYF
>TRBJ2-7|TRBV9|TRBD2|.
TGTGCCAGCAGCGTAGGGGGACTAGCGGGGTTCTACGAGCAGTACTTC
CASSVGGLAGFYEQYF
>TRBJ2-7|TRBV6-6|.|.
TGTGCCAGCAGTTACGGGCAGGGCTCCTACGAGCAGTACTTC
CASSYGQGSYEQYF
>TRBJ1-4|TRBV11-3|.|.
TGTGCCAGCAGCTTAGGACAGACCCCAACTAATGAAAAACTGTTTTTT
CASSLGQTPTNEKLFF
>TRBJ1-2|TRBV6-5|.|.
TGTGCCAGCAGTTACAGGGATAACTATGGCTACACCTTC
CASSYRDNYGYTF
>TRBJ2-7|TRBV27|TRBD1|.
TGTGCCAGCAGTTGGGGACAGGGCTACGAGCAGTACTTC
CASSWGQGYEQYF
>TRBJ2-7|TRBV19|TRBD1|.
TGTGCCAGTAGCTCGGGCGGACAGGGTTACGAGCAGTACTTC
CASSSGGQGYEQYF
>TRBJ2-3|TRBV5-4|TRBD1|.
TGTGCCAGCAGTCCCGGGACAGGGGTGTATAGCACAGATACGCAGTATTTT
CASSPGTGVYSTDTQYF
>TRBJ2-3|TRBV6-4|TRBD2|.
TGTGCCAGCAGTGAAGGACTAGACACAGATACGCAGTATTTT
CASSEGLDTDTQYF
>TRBJ1-3|TRBV6-9|.|.
TGTGCCAGCAGGCCGGGCCCTGGAAACACCATATATTTT
CASRPGPGNTIYF
>TRBJ2-7|TRBV29-1|TRBD1|.
TGCAGCGGGAGGGACAGGAACTACGAGCAGTACTTC
CSGRDRNYEQYF
>TRBJ1-2|TRBV5-8|.|.
TGTGCCAGCGGATCGTGTCCACGAAAGACCTATGGCTACACCTTC
CASGSCPRKTYGYTF
>TRBJ2-1|TRBV12-5|TRBD2|.
TGTGCTAGTGGTTTGGATAGGGTAGCGGGAGACAATGAGCAGTTCTTC
CASGLDRVAGDNEQFF
>TRBJ1-1|TRBV11-3|.|.
TGTGCCAGCAGCTTGGGAAGGGGGATGAACACTGAAGCTTTCTTT
CASSLGRGMNTEAFF
>TRBJ1-6|TRBV2|.|.
TGTGCCAGCATCAGGCGGGACATCTTGACTACCCTCCACTTT
CASIRRDILTTLHF
>TRBJ2-3|TRBV6-1|TRBD2|few
TGTGCCAGCAGTGAAGAACTAGCGGGAGCAGATACGCAGTATTTT
CASSEELAGADTQYF
>TRBJ2-1|TRBV27|.|once
TGTGCCACCCGTGGGGTATTCGATGAGCAGTTCTTC
CATRGVFDEQFF
>TRBJ2-7|TRBV11-1|TRBD2|.
TGTGCCAGCAGCCTGTGGGGACTAGCGGGAGTGAACGAGCAGTACTTC
CASSLWGLAGVNEQYF
>TRBJ2-5|TRBV12-5|TRBD2|.
TGTGCTAGTGGCCGGACTAGCGGGGGGGAGACCCAGTACTTC
CASGRTSGGETQYF